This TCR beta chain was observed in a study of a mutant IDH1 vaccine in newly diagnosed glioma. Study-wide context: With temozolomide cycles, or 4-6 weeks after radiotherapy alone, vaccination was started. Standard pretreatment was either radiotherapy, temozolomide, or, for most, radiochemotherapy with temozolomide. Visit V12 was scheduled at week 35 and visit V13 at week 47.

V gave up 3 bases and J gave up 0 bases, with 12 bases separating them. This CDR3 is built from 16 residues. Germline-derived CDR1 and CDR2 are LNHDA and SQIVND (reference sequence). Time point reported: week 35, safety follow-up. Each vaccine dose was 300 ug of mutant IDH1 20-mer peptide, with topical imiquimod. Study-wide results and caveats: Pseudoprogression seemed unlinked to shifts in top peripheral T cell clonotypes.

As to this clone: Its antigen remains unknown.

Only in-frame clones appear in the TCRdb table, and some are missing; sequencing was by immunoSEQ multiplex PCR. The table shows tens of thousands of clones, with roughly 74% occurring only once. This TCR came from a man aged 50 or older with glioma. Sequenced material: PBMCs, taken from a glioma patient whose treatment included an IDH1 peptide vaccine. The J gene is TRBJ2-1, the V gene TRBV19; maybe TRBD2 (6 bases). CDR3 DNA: TGTGCCAGTAGTATGGGATTAGCGGCCTCCTACAATGAGCAGTTCTTC. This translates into CASSMGLAASYNEQFF.